Following are 10 T cell receptor beta chains from one sample sequenced in a study of blood T cell repertoires in COVID-19. The method was immunoSEQ multiplex PCR; TCRdb's version includes in-frame clones alone and lacks a portion of them. The repertoire includes 200,000 to 250,000 clones, more than 80% of them detected once, and 7.5% to 9% sits in the top ten. Sequenced sample: peripheral blood. The receptors here all came from a woman of 80 years or more with COVID-19, enrolled during active disease.

The chain recombines TRBV6-5 with TRBJ2-5; D perhaps matches TRBD2 (5 bases). The germline CDR1 and CDR2 sequences are MNHEY and SVGAGI. The CDR3 consists of 15 residues. V dropped 6 bases and J dropped 1 base, with 15 bases sitting between them. Here the CDR3 reads CASSSGLIFQETQYF. The CDR3 nucleotides are TGTGCCAGCAGCTCTGGACTTATTTTCCAAGAGACCCAGTACTTC.

The V call is TRBV9, the J call TRBJ2-3; D might be TRBD1 (5 bases). The CDR3 has 13 amino acids. Germline assignment: CDR1 SGDLS and CDR2 YYNGEE. Trimming pared 5 bases from V and 6 bases from J, leaving 13 bases between. CDR3 coding DNA: TGTGCCAGCAGGGGGCAGGCTGAGGATACGCAGTATTTT. Its translation is CASRGQAEDTQYF.

The rearrangement uses TRBV5-4 and TRBJ2-5, with 12 bases matching TRBD1. With V trimmed by 5 bases and J by 5 bases, 7 bases remained unmatched. CDR1 SGHNT and CDR2 YYREEE come from the germline V gene (reference sequence). The CDR3 sequence is 15 residues long. This CDR3 reads CASSPGTGGGETQYF. DNA for the CDR3: TGTGCCAGCAGTCCCGGGACAGGGGGCGGGGAGACCCAGTACTTC.

This clone was observed a handful of times. The CDR3 DNA reads TGTGCCAGCAGTTACTCGACGGAGGGTGGGTTCGGAAAACTGTTTTTT. This gives the protein CASSYSTEGGFGKLFF. The V call is TRBV6-5, the J call TRBJ1-4, with D unresolved. Per germline, CDR1 MNHEY and CDR2 SVGAGI. V was shortened by 0 bases and J by 10 bases, with 18 bases between the two germline ends. The CDR3 has 16 amino acids.

V usage is TRBV5-1 and J usage is TRBJ1-3; 7 bases match TRBD1. With V trimmed by 4 bases and J by 2 bases, 9 bases remained unmatched. The CDR3 has 16 residues. Germline lookup yields CDR1 SGHRS and CDR2 YFSETQ. Written as DNA, the CDR3 is TGCGCCAGCAGCGATACCCCGGGACAGCCTGGAAACACCATATATTTT. Translated: CASSDTPGQPGNTIYF. Drawing the rest from reference TRBV5-1 and TRBJ1-3, the complete variable domain is KAGVTQTPRYLIKTRGQQVTLSCSPISGHRSVSWYQQTPGQGLQFLFEYFSETQRNKGNFPGRFSGRQFSNSRSEMNVSTLELGDSALYLCASSDTPGQPGNTIYFGEGSWLTVV.

V is TRBV6-5 and J is TRBJ2-7, with 9 bases matching TRBD2. Unmatched junction bases numbered 6, after V lost 2 bases and J lost 1 base. Germline V gene sequence: CDR1 MNHEY, CDR2 SVGAGI. The CDR3 has 16 residues. The DNA for the CDR3 is TGTGCCAGCAGTTACAGGCGTAGCGGGGGATCCTACGAGCAGTACTTC. It codes for CASSYRRSGGSYEQYF.

The rearrangement links TRBV5-6 to TRBJ1-2; 7 positions match TRBD1. The CDR3 covers 16 residues. In germline, CDR1 is SGHDT, CDR2 YYEEEE. The ends lost 0 bases at V and 4 bases at J; junction bases unmatched: 9. The DNA of the CDR3 is TGTGCCAGCAGCTTGGCCCGCACAGGGGCGGTCTATGGCTACACCTTC. Translation gives CASSLARTGAVYGYTF.

The V and J genes are TRBV29-1 and TRBJ2-1; tentatively, D is TRBD2 (5 bases). Deletions cut 3 bases from V and 5 bases from J, with 8 bases between. From germline, CDR1 is SQVTM and CDR2 ANQGSEA. The CDR3 covers 12 residues. CDR3 sequence reads: CSVERVNNEQFF. In DNA, the CDR3 is TGCAGCGTTGAGCGGGTAAACAATGAGCAGTTCTTC.

This clone has a single count. The CDR3 DNA reads TGCGCCAGCGGCCCAGGGCGTTATGGCTACACCTTC. Protein product: CASGPGRYGYTF. The V call is TRBV10-1, the J call TRBJ1-2, with D possibly matching TRBD1 (5 bases). The germline CDR1 and CDR2 sequences are WNHNN and SYGVQD (reference sequence). V was clipped by 8 bases and J by 5 bases, with 12 bases between them. This CDR3 has 12 residues.

J is TRBJ2-2 and V is TRBV10-1; no clear D. In germline, CDR1 is WNHNN, CDR2 SYGVQD (reference sequence). There are 15 residues in the CDR3. Trimming took 0 bases from V and 8 from J, leaving 13 bases between them. CDR3 protein: CASSESILPRGELFF. CDR3 DNA sequence: TGCGCCAGCAGTGAGTCGATCTTACCCCGGGGGGAGCTGTTTTTT.